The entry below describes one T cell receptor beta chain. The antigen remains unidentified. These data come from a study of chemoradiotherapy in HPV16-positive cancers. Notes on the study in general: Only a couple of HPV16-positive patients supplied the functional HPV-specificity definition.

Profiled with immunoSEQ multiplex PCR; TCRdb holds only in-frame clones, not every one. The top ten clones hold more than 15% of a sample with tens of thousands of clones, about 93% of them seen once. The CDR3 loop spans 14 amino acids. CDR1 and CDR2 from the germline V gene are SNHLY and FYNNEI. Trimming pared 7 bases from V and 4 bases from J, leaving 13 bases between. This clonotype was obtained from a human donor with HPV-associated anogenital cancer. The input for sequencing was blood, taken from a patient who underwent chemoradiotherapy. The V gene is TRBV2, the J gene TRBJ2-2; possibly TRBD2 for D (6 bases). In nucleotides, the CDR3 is TGTGCCAGCATCCAGACTAGGAGCACCGGGGAGCTGTTTTTT. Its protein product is CASIQTRSTGELFF.